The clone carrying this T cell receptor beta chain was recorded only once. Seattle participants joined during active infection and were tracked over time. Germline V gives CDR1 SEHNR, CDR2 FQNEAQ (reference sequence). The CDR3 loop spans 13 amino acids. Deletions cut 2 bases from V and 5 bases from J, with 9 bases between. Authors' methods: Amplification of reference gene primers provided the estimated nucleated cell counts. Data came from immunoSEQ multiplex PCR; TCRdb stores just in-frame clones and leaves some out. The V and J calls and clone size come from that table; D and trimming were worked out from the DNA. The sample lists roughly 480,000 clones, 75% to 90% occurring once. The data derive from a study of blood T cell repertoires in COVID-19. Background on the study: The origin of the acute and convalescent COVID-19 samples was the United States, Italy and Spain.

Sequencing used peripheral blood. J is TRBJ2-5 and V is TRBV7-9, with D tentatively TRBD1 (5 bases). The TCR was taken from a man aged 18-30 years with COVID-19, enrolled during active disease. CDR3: CASSLLQVETQYF. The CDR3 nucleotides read TGTGCCAGCAGCTTACTACAGGTGGAGACCCAGTACTTC.